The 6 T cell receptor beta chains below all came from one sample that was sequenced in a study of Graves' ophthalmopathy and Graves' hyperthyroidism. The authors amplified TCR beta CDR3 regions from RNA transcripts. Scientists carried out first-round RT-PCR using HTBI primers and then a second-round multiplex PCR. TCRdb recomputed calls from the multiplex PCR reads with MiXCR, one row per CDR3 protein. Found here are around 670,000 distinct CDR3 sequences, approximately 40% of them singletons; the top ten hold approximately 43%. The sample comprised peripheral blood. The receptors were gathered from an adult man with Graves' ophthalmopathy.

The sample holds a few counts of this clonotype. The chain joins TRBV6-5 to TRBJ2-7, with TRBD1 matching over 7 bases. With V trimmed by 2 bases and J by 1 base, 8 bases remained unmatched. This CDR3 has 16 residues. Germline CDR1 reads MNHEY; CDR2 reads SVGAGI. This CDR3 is CASSYLGTALSYEQYF. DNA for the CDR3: TGTGCCAGCAGTTACCTAGGGACAGCCTTATCCTACGAGCAGTACTTC.

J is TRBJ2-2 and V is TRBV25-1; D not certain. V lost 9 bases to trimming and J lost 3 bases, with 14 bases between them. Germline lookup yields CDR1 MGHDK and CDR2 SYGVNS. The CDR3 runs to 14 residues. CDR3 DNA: TGTGCCAGTAGTATCAGACCTCACACCGGGGAGCTGTTTTTT. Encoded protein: CASSIRPHTGELFF.

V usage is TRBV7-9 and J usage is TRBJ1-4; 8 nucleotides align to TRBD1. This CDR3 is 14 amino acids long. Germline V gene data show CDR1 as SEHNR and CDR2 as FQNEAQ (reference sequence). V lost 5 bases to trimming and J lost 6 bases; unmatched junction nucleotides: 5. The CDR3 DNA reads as TGTGCCAGCAGCAGGACAGGGTATGATGAAAAACTGTTTTTT. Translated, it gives CASSRTGYDEKLFF.

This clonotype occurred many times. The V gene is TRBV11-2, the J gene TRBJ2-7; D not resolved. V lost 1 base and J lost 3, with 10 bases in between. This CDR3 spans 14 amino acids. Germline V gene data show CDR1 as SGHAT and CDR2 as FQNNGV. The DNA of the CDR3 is TGTGCCAGCAGCTTAGTCCTGGGTAACTACGAGCAGTACTTC. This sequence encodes CASSLVLGNYEQYF.

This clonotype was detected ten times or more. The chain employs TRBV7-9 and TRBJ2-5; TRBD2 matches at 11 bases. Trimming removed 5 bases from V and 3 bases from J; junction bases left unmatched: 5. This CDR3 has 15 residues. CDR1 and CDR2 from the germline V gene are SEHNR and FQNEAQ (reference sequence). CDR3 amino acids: CASSGSGGAEETQYF. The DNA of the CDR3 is TGTGCCAGCAGCGGTAGCGGGGGGGCGGAAGAGACCCAGTACTTC. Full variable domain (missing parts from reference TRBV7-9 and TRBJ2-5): DTGVSQNPRHKITKRGQNVTFRCDPISEHNRLYWYRQTLGQGPEFLTYFQNEAQLEKSRLLSDRFSAERPKGSFSTLEIQRTEQGDSAMYLCASSGSGGAEETQYFGPGTRLLVL.

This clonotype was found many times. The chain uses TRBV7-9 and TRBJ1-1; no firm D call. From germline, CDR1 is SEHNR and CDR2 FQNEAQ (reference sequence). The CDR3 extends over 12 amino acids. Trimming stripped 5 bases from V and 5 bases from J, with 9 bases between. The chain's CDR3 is CASSPRGTEAFF. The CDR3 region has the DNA TGTGCCAGCAGCCCTAGAGGTACTGAAGCTTTCTTT.